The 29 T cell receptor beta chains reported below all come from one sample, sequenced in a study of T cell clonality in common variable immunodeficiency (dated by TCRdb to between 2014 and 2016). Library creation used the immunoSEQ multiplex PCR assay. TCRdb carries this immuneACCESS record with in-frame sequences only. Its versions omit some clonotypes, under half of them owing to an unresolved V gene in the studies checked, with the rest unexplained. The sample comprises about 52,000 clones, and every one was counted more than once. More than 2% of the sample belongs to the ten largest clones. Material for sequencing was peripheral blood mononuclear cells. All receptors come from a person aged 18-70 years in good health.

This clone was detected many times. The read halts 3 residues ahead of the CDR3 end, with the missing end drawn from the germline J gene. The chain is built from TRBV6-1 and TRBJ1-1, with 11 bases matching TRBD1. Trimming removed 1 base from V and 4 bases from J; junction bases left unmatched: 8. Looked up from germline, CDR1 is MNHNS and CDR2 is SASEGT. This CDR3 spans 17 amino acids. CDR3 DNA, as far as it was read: TGTGCCAGCAGTGAAGGGACAGGGGGCCTTAGGGGCACTGAA. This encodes CASSEGTGGLRGTE. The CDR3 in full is CASSEGTGGLRGTEAFF.

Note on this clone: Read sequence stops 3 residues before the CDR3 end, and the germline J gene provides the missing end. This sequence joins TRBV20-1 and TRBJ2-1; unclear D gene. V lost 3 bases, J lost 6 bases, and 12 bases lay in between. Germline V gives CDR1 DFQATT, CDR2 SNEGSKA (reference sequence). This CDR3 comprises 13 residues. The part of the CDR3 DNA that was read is TGCAGTGCTAGGCTACACAGATCCAATGAG. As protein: CSARLHRSNE. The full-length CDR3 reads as CSARLHRSNEQFF.

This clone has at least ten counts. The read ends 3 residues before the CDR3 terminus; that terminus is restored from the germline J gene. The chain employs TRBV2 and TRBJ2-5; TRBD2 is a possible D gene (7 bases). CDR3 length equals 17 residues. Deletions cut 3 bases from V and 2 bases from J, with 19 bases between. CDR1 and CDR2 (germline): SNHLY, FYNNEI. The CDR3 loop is CASSEGAGLDRQETQYF. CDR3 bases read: TGTGCCAGCAGTGAGGGGGCCGGACTAGACCGTCAAGAGACC. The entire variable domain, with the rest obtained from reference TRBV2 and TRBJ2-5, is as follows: EPEVTQTPSHQVTQMGQEVILRCVPISNHLYFYWYRQILGQKVEFLVSFYNNEISEKSEIFDDQFSVERPDGSNFTLKIRSTKLEDSAMYFCASSEGAGLDRQETQYFGPGTRLLVL.

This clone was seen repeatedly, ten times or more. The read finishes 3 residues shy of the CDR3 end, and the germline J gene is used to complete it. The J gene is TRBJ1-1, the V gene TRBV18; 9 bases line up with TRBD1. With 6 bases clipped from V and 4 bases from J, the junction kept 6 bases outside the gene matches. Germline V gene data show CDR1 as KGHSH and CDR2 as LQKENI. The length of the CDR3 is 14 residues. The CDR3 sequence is CASSRDRAGTEAFF. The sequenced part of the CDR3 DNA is TGTGCCAGCTCGCGGGACAGGGCGGGCACTGAA.

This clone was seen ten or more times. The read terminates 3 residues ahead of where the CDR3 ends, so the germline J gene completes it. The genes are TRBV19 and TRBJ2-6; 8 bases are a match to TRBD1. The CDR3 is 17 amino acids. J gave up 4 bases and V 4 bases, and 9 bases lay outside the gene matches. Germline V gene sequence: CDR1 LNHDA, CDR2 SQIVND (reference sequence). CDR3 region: CASSKAGQGAGANVLTF. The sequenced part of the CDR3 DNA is TGTGCCAGTAGTAAAGCCGGGCAGGGGGCCGGGGCCAACGTC.

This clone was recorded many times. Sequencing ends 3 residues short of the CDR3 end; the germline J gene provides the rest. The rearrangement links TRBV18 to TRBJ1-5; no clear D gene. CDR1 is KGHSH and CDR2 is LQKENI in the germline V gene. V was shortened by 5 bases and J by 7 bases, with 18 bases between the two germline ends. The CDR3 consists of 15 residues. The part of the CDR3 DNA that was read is TGTGCCAGCTCAGCCGACGGGTTGTTCGGCCAGCCC. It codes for CASSADGLFGQP. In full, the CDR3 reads CASSADGLFGQPQHF.

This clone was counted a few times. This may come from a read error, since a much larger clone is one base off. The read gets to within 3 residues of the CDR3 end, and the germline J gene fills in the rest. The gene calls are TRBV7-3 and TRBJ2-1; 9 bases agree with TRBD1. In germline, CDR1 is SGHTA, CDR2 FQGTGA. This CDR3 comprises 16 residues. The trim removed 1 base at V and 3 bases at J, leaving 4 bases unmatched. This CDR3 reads CASSLNEGQGYNEQFF. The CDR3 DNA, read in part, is TGTGCCAGCAGCTTAAATGAGGGACAGGGCTACAATGAG.

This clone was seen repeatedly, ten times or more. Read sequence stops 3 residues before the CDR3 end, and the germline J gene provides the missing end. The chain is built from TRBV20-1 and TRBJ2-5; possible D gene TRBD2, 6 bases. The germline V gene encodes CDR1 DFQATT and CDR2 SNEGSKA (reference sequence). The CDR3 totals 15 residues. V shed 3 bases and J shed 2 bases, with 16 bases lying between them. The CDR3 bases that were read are TGCAGTGCTAGGGGCGGGGCTAGCCGTCAAGAGACC. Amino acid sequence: CSARGGASRQET. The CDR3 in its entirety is CSARGGASRQETQYF.

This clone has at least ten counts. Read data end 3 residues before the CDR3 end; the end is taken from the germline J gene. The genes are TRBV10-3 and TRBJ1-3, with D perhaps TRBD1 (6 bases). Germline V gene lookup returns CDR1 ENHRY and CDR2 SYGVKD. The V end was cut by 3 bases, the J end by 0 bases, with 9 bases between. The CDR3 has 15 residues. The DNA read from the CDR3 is TGTGCCATCAGTGAACAGGGCCGCTCTGGAAACACC. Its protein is CAISEQGRSGNT. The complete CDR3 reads CAISEQGRSGNTIYF.

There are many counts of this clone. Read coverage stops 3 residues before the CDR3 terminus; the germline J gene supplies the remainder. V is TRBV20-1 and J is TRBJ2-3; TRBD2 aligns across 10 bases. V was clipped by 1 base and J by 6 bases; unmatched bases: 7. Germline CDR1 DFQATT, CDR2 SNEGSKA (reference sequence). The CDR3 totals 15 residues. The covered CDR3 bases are TGCAGTGCTAGAGGGCTAGCGGGGGTGGGGGATACG. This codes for CSARGLAGVGDT. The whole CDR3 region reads CSARGLAGVGDTQYF.

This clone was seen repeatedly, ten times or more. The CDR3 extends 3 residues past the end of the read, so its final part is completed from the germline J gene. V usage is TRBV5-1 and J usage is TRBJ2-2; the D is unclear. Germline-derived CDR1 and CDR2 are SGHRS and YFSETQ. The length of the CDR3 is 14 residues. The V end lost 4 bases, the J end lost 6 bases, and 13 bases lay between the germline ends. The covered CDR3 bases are TGCGCCAGCAGCCCCCGGCAAGGGTCCGGGGAG. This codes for CASSPRQGSGE. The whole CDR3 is CASSPRQGSGELFF.

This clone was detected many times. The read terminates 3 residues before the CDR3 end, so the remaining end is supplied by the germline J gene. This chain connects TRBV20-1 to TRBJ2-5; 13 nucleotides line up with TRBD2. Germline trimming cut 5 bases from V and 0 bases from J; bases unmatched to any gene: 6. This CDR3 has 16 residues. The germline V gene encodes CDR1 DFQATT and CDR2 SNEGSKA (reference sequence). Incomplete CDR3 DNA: TGCAGTGCTTCCGGGACTAGCGGGACGTACCAAGAGACC. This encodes CSASGTSGTYQET. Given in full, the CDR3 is CSASGTSGTYQETQYF.

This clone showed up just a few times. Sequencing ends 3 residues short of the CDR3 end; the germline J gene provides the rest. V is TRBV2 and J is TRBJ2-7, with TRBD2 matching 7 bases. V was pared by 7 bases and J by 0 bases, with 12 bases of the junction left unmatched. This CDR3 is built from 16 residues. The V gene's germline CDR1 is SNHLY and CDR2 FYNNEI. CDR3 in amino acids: CASTQAGSGPSYEQYF. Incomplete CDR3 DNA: TGTGCCAGCACCCAGGCTGGTAGCGGGCCCTCCTACGAG.

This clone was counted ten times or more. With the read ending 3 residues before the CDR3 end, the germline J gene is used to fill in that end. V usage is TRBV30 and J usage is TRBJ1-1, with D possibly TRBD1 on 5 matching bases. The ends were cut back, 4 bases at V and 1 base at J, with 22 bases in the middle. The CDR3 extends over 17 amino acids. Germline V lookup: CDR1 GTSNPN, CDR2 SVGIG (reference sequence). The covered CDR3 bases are TGTGCCTGGAACCTGGGGCAGGTGGGAGGTCGGAACACTGAA. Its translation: CAWNLGQVGGRNTE. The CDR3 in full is CAWNLGQVGGRNTEAFF.

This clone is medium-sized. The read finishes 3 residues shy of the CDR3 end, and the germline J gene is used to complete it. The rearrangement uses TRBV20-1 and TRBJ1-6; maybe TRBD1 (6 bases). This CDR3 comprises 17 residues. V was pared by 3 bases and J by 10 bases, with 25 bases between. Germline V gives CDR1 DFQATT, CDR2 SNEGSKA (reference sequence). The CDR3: CSARLGKATGLGSPLHF. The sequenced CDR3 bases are TGCAGTGCTAGGTTGGGGAAAGCGACAGGATTGGGATCACCC.

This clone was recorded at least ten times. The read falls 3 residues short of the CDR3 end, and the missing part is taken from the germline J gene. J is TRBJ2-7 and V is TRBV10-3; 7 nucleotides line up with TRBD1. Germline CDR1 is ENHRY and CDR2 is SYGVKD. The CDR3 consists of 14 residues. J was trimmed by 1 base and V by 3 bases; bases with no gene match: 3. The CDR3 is CAISEVGQSYEQYF. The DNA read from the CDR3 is TGTGCCATCAGTGAAGTGGGACAGTCCTACGAG.

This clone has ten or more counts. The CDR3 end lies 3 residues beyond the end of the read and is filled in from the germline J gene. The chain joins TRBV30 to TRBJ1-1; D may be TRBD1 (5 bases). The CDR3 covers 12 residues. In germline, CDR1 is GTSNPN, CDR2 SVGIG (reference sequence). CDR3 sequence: CAWSGGGLEAFF. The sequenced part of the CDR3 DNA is TGTGCCTGGTCCGGGGGGGGTCTCGAA.

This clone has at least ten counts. The CDR3 DNA, read in part, is TGCAGTGCTAGAGATCAGAGTGTTTGGCAAGGA. This translates into CSARDQSVWQG. The CDR3 as a whole reads CSARDQSVWQGAFF. The chain links TRBV20-1 to TRBJ1-1; D uncertain. From the germline J gene comes the end of the CDR3, since the read stops 3 residues before it. Germline V gives CDR1 DFQATT, CDR2 SNEGSKA (reference sequence). This CDR3 has 14 residues.

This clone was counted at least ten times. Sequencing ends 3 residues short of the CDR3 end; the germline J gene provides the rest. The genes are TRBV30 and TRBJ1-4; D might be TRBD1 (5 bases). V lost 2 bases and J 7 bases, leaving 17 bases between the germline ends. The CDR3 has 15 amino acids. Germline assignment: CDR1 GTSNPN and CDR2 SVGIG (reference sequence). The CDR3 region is CAWSIRQGVGEKLFF. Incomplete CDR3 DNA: TGTGCCTGGAGTATCCGGCAGGGAGTGGGTGAAAAA. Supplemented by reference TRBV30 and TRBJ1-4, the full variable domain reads SQTIHQWPATLVQPVGSPLSLECTVEGTSNPNLYWYRQAAGRGLQLLFYSVGIGQISSEVPQNLSASRPQDRQFILSSKKLLLSDSGFYLCAWSIRQGVGEKLFFGSGTQLSVL.

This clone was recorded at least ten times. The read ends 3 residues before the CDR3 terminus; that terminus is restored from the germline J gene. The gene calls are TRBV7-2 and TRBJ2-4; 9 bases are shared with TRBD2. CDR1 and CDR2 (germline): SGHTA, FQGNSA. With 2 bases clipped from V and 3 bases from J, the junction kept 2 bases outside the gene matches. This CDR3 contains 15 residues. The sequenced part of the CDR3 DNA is TGTGCCAGCAGCTTATCTAGCGGGGACAAAAACATT. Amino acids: CASSLSSGDKNI. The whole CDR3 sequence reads CASSLSSGDKNIQYF.

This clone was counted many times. The CDR3 sequence: CASSLELAGTDTQYF. The covered CDR3 bases are TGCGCCAGCAGCTTGGAGCTAGCGGGCACAGATACG. The chain has TRBV5-1 and TRBJ2-3; TRBD2 agrees at 7 bases. Read coverage stops 3 residues before the CDR3 terminus; the germline J gene supplies the remainder. V lost 0 bases to trimming and J lost 1 base; unmatched junction nucleotides: 2. The CDR3 runs to 15 residues. The germline V gene encodes CDR1 SGHRS and CDR2 YFSETQ.

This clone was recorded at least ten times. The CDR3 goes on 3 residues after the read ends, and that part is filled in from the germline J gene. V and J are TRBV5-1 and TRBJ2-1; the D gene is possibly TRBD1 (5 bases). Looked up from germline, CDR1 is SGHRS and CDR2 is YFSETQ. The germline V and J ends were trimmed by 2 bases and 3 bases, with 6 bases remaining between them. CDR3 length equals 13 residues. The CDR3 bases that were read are TGCGCCAGCAGCTTACAGGACTACAATGAG. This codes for CASSLQDYNE. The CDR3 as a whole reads CASSLQDYNEQFF.

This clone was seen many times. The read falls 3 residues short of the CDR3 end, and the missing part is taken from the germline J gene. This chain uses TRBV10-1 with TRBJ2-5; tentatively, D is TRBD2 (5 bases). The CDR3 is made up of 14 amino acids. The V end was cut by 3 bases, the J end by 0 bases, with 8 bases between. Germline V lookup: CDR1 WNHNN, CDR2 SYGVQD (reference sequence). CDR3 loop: CASSDNGDQETQYF. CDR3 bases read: TGCGCCAGCAGTGACAACGGGGACCAAGAGACC.

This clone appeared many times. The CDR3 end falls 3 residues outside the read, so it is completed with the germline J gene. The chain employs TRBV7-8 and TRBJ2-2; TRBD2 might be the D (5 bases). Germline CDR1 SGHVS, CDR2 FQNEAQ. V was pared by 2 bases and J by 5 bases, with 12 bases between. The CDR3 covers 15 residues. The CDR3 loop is CASSLRGSGTGELFF. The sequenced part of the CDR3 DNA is TGTGCCAGCAGCTTAAGAGGGTCGGGGACCGGGGAG. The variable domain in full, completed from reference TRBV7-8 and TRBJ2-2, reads GAGVSQSPRYKVAKRGQDVALRCDPISGHVSLFWYQQALGQGPEFLTYFQNEAQLDKSGLPSDRFFAERPEGSVSTLKIQRTQQEDSAVYLCASSLRGSGTGELFFGEGSRLTVL.

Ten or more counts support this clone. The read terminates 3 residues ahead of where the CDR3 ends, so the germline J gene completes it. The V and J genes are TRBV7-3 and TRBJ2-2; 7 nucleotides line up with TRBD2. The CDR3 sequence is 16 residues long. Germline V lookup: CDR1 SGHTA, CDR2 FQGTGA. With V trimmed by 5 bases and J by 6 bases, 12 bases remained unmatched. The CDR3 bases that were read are TGTGCCAGCAGCCCAATCGGGGGGATTTGGGCCGGGGAG. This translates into CASSPIGGIWAGE. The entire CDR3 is CASSPIGGIWAGELFF. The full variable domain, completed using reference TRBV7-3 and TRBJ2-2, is GAGVSQTPSNKVTEKGKYVELRCDPISGHTALYWYRQSLGQGPEFLIYFQGTGAADDSGLPNDRFFAVRPEGSVSTLKIQRTERGDSAVYLCASSPIGGIWAGELFFGEGSRLTVL.

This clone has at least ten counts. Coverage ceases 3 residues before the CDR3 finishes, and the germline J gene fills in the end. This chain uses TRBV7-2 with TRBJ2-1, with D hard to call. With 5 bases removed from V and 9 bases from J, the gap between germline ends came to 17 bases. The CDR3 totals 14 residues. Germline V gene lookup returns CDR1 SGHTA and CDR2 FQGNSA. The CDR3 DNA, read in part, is TGTGCCAGCAGCGACGTAGTAAGACTTGGTGAG. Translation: CASSDVVRLGE. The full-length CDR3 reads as CASSDVVRLGEQFF.

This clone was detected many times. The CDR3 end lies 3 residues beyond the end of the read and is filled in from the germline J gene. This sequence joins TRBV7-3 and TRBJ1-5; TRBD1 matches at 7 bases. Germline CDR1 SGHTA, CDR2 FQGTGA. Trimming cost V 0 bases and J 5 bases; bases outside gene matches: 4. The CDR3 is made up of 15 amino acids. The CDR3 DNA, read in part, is TGTGCCAGCAGCTTAACAGGGGGCGAAGATCAGCCC. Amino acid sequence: CASSLTGGEDQP. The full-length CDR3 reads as CASSLTGGEDQPQHF.

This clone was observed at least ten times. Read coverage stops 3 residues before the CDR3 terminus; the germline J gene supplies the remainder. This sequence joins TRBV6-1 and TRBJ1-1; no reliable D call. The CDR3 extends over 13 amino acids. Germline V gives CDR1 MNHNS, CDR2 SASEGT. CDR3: CASSDRFSPRAFF. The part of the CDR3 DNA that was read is TGTGCCAGCAGTGACCGTTTCTCTCCGCGG.

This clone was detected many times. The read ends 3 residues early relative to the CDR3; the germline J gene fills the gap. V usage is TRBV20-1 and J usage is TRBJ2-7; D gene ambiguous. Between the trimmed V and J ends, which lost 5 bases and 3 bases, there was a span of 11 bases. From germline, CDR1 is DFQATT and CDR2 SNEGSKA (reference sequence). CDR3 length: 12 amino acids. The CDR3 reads CSAPTTHYEQYF. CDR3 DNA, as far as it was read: TGCAGTGCTCCTACTACTCACTACGAG.